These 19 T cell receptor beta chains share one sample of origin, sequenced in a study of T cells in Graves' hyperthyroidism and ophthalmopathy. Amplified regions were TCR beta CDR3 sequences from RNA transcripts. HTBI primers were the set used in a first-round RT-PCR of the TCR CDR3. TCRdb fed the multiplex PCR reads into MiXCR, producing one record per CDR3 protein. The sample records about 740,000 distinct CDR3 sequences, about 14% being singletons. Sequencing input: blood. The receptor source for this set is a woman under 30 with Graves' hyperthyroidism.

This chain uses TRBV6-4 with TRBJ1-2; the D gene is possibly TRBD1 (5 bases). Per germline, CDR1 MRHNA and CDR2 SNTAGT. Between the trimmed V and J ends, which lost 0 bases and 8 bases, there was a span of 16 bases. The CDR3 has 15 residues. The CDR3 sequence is CASSDSSHRREGYTF. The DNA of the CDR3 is TGTGCCAGCAGTGACTCGAGTCACAGGAGAGAGGGCTACACCTTC.

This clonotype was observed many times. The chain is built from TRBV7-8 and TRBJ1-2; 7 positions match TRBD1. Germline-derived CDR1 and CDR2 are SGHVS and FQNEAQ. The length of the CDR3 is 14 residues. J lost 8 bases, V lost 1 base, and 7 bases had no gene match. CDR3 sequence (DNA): TGTGCCAGCAGCTTAGGACGTACAGGGGAGGGCTACACCTTC. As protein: CASSLGRTGEGYTF.

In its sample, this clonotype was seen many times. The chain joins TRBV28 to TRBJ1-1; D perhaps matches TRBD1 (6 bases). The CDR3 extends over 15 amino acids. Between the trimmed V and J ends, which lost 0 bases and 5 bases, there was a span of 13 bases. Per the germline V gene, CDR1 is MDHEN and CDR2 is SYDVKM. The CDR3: CASSLWAGARTEAFF. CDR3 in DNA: TGTGCCAGCAGTTTATGGGCAGGGGCTCGGACTGAAGCTTTCTTT.

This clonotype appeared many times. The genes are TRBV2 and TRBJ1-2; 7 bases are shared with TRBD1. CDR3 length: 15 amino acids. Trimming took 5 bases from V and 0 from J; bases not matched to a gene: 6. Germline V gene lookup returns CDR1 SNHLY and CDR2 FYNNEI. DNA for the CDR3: TGTGCCAGCAGTTATACGGGACAGACTAACTATGGCTACACCTTC. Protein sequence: CASSYTGQTNYGYTF.

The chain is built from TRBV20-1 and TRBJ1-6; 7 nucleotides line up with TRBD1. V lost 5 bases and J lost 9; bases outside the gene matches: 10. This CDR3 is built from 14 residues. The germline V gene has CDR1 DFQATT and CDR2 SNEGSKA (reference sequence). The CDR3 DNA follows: TGCAGTGCTGGGACAGCCAGAAGACGTTCACCCCTCCACTTT. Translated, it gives CSAGTARRRSPLHF.

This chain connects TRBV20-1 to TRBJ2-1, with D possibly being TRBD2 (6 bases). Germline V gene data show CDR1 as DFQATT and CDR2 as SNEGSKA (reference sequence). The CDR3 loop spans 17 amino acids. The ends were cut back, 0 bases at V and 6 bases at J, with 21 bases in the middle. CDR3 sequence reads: CSARDFTERREINEQFF. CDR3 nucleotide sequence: TGCAGTGCTAGAGATTTCACGGAGCGTCGGGAGATCAATGAGCAGTTCTTC.

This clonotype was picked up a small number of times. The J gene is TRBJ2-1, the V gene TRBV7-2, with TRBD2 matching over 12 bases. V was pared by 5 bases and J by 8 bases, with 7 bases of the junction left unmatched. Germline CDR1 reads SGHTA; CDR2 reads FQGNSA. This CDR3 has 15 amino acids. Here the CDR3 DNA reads TGTGCCAGCAGCGGGCTAGCGGGAGGGCGGCATGAGCAGTTCTTC. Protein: CASSGLAGGRHEQFF.

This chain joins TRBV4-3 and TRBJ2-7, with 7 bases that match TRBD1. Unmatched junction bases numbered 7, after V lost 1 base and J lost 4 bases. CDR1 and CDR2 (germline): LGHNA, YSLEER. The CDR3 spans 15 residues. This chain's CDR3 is CASSQVRGGLYEQYF. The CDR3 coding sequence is TGCGCCAGCAGCCAAGTAAGAGGGGGCTTATACGAGCAGTACTTC.

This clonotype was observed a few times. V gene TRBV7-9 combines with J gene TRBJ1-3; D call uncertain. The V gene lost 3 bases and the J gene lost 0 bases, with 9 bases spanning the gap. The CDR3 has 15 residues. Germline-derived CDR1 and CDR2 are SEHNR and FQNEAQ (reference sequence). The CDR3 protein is CASSLFQLSGNTIYF. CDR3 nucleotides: TGTGCCAGCAGCTTGTTCCAGCTCTCTGGAAACACCATATATTTT.

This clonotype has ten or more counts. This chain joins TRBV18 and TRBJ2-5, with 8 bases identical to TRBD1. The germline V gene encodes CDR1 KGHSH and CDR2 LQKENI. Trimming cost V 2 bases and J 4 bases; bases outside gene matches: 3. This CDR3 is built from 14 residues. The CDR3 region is CASSPSGQGETQYF. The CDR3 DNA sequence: TGTGCCAGCTCACCAAGCGGACAGGGAGAGACCCAGTACTTC.

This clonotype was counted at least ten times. The CDR3 bases are TGTGCCACCAAAGGACGGAACACCGGGGAGCTGTTTTTT. This translates into CATKGRNTGELFF. The chain links TRBV7-2 to TRBJ2-2; no definite D call. This CDR3 is 13 amino acids long. Trimming cost V 10 bases and J 1 base, with 10 bases left between them. Germline CDR1 SGHTA, CDR2 FQGNSA.

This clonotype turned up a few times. CDR3 coding DNA: TGTGCCAGCAGCCCGCCGGGACCGAAACAAGAGACCCAGTACTTC. It codes for CASSPPGPKQETQYF. The rearrangement uses TRBV11-2 and TRBJ2-5; perhaps D is TRBD1 or TRBD2 (5 bases each). CDR1 and CDR2 from the germline V gene are SGHAT and FQNNGV. The ends were cut back, 5 bases at V and 2 bases at J, with 15 bases in the middle. The CDR3 consists of 15 residues.

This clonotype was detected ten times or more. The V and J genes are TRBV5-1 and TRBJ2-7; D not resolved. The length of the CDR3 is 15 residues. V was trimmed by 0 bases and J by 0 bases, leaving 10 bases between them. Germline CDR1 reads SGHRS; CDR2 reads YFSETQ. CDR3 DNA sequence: TGCGCCAGCAGCTTGGTGGGCGGCGGCTCCTACGAGCAGTACTTC. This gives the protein CASSLVGGGSYEQYF.

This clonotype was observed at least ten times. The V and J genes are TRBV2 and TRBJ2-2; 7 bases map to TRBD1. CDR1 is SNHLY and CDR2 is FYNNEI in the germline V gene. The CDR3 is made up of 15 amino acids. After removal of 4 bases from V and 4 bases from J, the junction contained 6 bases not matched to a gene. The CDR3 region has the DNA TGTGCCAGCAGTGCCCGAGACAGGGCCACCGGGGAGCTGTTTTTT. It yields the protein CASSARDRATGELFF.

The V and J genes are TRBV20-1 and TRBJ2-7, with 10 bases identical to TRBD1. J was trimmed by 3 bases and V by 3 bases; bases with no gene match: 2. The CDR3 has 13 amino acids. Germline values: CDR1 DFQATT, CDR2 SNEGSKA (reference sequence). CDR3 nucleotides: TGCAGTGCTAGGGGACAGGGGTTCTACGAGCAGTACTTC. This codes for CSARGQGFYEQYF.

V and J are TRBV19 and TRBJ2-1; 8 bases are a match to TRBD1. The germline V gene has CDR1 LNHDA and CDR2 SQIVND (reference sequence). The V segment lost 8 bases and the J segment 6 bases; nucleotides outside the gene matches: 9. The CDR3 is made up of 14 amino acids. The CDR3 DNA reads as TGTGCCAGTCGAAACCTAGGACAGGGCAATGAGCAGTTCTTC. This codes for CASRNLGQGNEQFF. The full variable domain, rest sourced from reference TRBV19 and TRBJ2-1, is DGGITQSPKYLFRKEGQNVTLSCEQNLNHDAMYWYRQDPGQGLRLIYYSQIVNDFQKGDIAEGYSVSREKKESFPLTVTSAQKNPTAFYLCASRNLGQGNEQFFGPGTRLTVL.

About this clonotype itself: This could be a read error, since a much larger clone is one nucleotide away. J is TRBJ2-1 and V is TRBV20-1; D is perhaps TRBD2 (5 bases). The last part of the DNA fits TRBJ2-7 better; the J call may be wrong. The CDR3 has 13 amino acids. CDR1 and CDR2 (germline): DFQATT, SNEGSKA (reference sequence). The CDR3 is CSSFRSGYNEQYF. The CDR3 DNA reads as TGCAGTTCTTTCCGGAGCGGCTACAATGAGCAGTACTTC.

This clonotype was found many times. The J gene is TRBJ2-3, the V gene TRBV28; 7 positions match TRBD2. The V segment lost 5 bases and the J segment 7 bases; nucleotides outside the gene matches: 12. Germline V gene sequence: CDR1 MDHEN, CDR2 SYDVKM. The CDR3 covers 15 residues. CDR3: CASSGAAGVAYTQYF. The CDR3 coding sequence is TGTGCCAGCAGTGGAGCGGCGGGAGTTGCGTATACGCAGTATTTT.

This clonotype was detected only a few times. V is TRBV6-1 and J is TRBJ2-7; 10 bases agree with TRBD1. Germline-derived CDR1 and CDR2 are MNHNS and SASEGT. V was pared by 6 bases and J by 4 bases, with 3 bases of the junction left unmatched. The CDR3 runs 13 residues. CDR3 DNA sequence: TGTGCCAGCAGGGGACAGGGGAAATACGAGCAGTACTTC. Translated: CASRGQGKYEQYF.